This TCR beta chain appears in the sequencing data of a study of shared clonotypes between healthy human individuals. Splitting of each subset's genomic DNA was done evenly across several immunoSEQ plates. Measured with immunoSEQ multiplex PCR; TCRdb has only the in-frame clones, and not every one. Among millions of clones listed, approximately 95% were seen once. Study-wide results and caveats: Between four donors, naive CD4 clonotypes were shared at a level of about 5.3%.

Regarding this clone: Its antigen is unknown.

In the CD4+ fraction, cells were divided into CD45RA+ naive and CD45RA-negative memory subsets. The CDR3 runs to 14 residues. Deletions cut 5 bases from V and 1 base from J, with 12 bases between. Germline-derived CDR1 and CDR2 are MDHEN and SYDVKM. The receptor was isolated from a man between 18 and 35 years old in good health. Some clones in this sample may be carry-over from other donors' samples. This chain links TRBV28 with TRBJ2-7; D gene ambiguous. The source material was naive CD4+ T cells from PBMCs. Described subset: CD45RA+ positively selected. The CDR3 here is CASSVVGVSYEQYF. CDR3 nucleotide sequence: TGTGCCAGCAGTGTGGTGGGCGTATCCTACGAGCAGTACTTC.